This T cell receptor beta chain was captured by sequencing in a study of response to subunit inactivated influenza vaccine. This clonotype was picked up many times. The CDR3 spans 14 residues. J lost 3 bases, V lost 5 bases, and 5 bases had no gene match. TCRdb independently ran MiXCR on the RT-PCR reads; one entry per CDR3 protein. Of around 570,000 distinct CDR3 sequences listed, 11% were seen once; the top ten hold roughly 11%. This sample was also put to use in a study of T cells expressing NK-cell markers. Per that paper: In generating TCR beta cDNA, 5'RACE template switching with UMIs was used. Several experiments added an anti-gamma-delta TCR antibody to sort only alpha-beta TCR T cells. Researchers report these clonotypes also headed the CD3+CD56-NKG2C+ fraction in several donors. Evidence did not settle whether expanded NKG2C+ T cell clones targeted HCMV.

This TCR came from a man aged 45-65 years who received an inactivated influenza vaccine. The sample was PBMCs from blood, taken on the day of vaccination. The gene calls are TRBV12-3 or TRBV12-4 and TRBJ2-5; 8 bases agree with TRBD1. The CDR3 nucleotides read TGTGCCAGCAGTCCTCAGACAGGGGAAGAGACCCAGTACTTC. This gives the protein CASSPQTGEETQYF.